This T cell receptor beta chain came from a study of T cells in Graves' hyperthyroidism and ophthalmopathy. Study as a whole: Specimen type is peripheral blood, collected at initial diagnosis prior to any treatment.

TCR beta CDR3 sequences were amplified from RNA transcripts. A first-round RT-PCR of the TCR CDR3 used the HTBI primer set. In TCRdb, the multiplex PCR reads were re-called with MiXCR into one record per CDR3 protein. The sample consists of under 350,000 distinct CDR3 sequences, roughly 15% of them appearing once. Notes on this clonotype: What it binds is unknown.

Each 10 ml fresh peripheral blood draw supplied the PBMCs. The study, taken as a whole, reports: Most thyroid clonotypes with frequency above 0.001 were detected in blood.

The sequence was collected from a woman aged 25 to 39 with Graves' hyperthyroidism that later progressed to Graves' ophthalmopathy. The sequenced sample consisted of blood.

CDR3 nucleotide sequence: TGTGCCAGCAGTTACATCTCTCCGAACACCGGGGAGCTGTTTTTT. The encoded protein is CASSYISPNTGELFF. The rearrangement uses TRBV6-2 or TRBV6-3 and TRBJ2-2; no reliable D call. The CDR3 runs 15 residues. CDR1 is MNHEY and CDR2 is SVGEGT in the germline V gene. Trimming removed 2 bases from V and 0 bases from J, with 7 bases in between.